Reported below is one T cell receptor beta chain. Trimming removed 4 bases at V and 9 bases at J, with 16 bases between. Germline loops: CDR1 SGHTA, CDR2 FQGTGA. The CDR3 contains 14 residues. This entry comes from a study of blood T cell repertoires in COVID-19. Study information: Sites in the United States, Italy and Spain provided acute and convalescent COVID-19 samples.

As handled by the study authors: Amplification of reference gene primers was used by the study to estimate nucleated cell counts. Here immunoSEQ multiplex PCR was the method, and the copy in TCRdb shows in-frame clones only, minus some. V and J calls and clone size are given by that table; D and trimming were obtained from the DNA. The profile covers a few hundred thousand clones, with 88% appearing a single time and 0.75% to 1% taken by the ten largest. The sequenced sample was PBMCs or T cells enriched from blood (not recorded which). V gene TRBV7-3 combines with J gene TRBJ2-1; possibly TRBD2 for D (6 bases). This receptor was taken from a woman aged 25 to 39 who had recovered from COVID-19. CDR3 sequence reads: CASSSAPAGPEQFF. The DNA for the CDR3 is TGTGCCAGCAGCTCCGCTCCTGCGGGGCCTGAGCAGTTCTTC.